This T cell receptor beta chain was captured by sequencing in a study of shared clonotypes between healthy human individuals. Turning to the study itself: Aged 18 to 49, the donors were a couple of women and a few men. Per donor, CD8 memory used one plate, CD8 naive used two, CD4 memory used three and CD4 naive used three. Overall study results and limits: A reduction in generation probabilities was seen for non-shared clonotypes relative to those shared by all four donors.

CD4+ cell separation produced CD45RA+ naive and CD45RA-negative memory subsets. In the case of this clone: The target antigen is unknown.

Generated by immunoSEQ multiplex PCR, the TCRdb table keeps only in-frame clones and is missing some. Among approximately 1.4 million clones listed, around 98% were seen once. This CDR3 has 17 residues. Germline CDR1 LNHDA, CDR2 SQIVND (reference sequence). Trimming cost V 11 bases and J 2 bases, with 24 bases left between them. V is TRBV19 and J is TRBJ2-2; no clear D. The origin of this receptor is a man aged 25-45 years in good health. Sequencing input: naive CD4+ T cells sorted from blood. Subset: CD45RA+ positively selected. The CDR3 bases are TGTGCCCGACCCCCCGGGCCTCCTGCGAGCAACACCGGGGAGCTGTTTTTT. It is translated as CARPPGPPASNTGELFF. The entire variable domain, with the rest obtained from reference TRBV19 and TRBJ2-2, is as follows: DGGITQSPKYLFRKEGQNVTLSCEQNLNHDAMYWYRQDPGQGLRLIYYSQIVNDFQKGDIAEGYSVSREKKESFPLTVTSAQKNPTAFYLCARPPGPPASNTGELFFGEGSRLTVL.